This entry lists 28 T cell receptor beta chains sequenced from one sample in a study of human T cells and chemical hapten exposure (dated by TCRdb to the early 2020s). Library preparation employed RACE. Data came from a NextSeq 500. TCRdb ran its own pipeline on the public reads, namely fastp trimming at Q25 and MiXCR clone calling, and kept in-frame beta chains. Rows are unified per CDR3 protein, each entry keeping the most common DNA and genes. A total of some 150,000 distinct CDR3 sequences appear in this sample, 12% of them only once. Of the sample, around 1.4% falls within the top ten clones. This sample's time point label indicates: patch test 2, 6 weeks after DPC sensitization. The treatment or condition label corresponds to: therapeutic diphenylcyclopropenone sensitization with weekly scalp DPC. The source was whole blood, collected in connection with sensitization to the hapten diphenylcyclopropenone (DPC). Every receptor here comes from a woman aged 50 to 60 with alopecia areata. Some clones in this sample may be carry-over from other donors' samples.

The chain carries TRBV7-3 and TRBJ2-2; 8 bases line up with TRBD1. The CDR3 length is 17 residues. J lost 2 bases, V lost 2 bases, and 7 bases had no gene match. Per germline, CDR1 SGHTA and CDR2 FQGTGA. The CDR3 nucleotides read TGTGCCAGCAGCTTATCCTCGGGGACAGGCAACACCGGGGAGCTGTTTTTT. It encodes CASSLSSGTGNTGELFF.

The chain combines TRBV18 with TRBJ2-1; 7 bases are shared with TRBD2. The V gene's germline CDR1 is KGHSH and CDR2 LQKENI. CDR3 length: 15 amino acids. The V segment lost 6 bases and the J segment 7 bases; nucleotides outside the gene matches: 12. CDR3 DNA sequence: TGTGCCAGCTCCCCCCGGAGCGGGACTATGAATGAGCAGTTCTTC. Translating gives CASSPRSGTMNEQFF.

Ten or more counts support this clonotype. CDR3 DNA sequence: TGTGCCAGCAGTATCCGAACCGGGACTAGCTCCTACGAGCAGTACTTC. Its translation: CASSIRTGTSSYEQYF. This sequence joins TRBV7-2 and TRBJ2-7, with 8 bases that match TRBD2. The CDR3 is made up of 16 amino acids. Germline V gene data show CDR1 as SGHTA and CDR2 as FQGNSA. The V and J ends lost 6 bases and 0 bases, in that order; junction bases with no gene match: 10.

The table lists this clonotype with many counts. This chain links TRBV24-1 with TRBJ2-2; D gene uncertain. The CDR3 contains 14 residues. The germline V and J ends were trimmed by 4 bases and 0 bases, with 5 bases remaining between them. The germline V gene encodes CDR1 KGHDR and CDR2 SFDVKD. CDR3 nucleotide sequence: TGTGCCACCAGTGACAGCCCGAACACCGGGGAGCTGTTTTTT. It specifies CATSDSPNTGELFF.

A few counts support this clonotype. V usage is TRBV14 and J usage is TRBJ1-6; 7 bases fit TRBD1. Germline CDR1 and CDR2: SGHDN and FVKESK. This CDR3 has 15 amino acids. The V segment lost 3 bases and the J segment 6 bases; nucleotides outside the gene matches: 5. The CDR3 DNA reads TGTGCCAGCAGCCAGAGGGACAGAGTTAATTCACCCCTCCACTTT. Its protein is CASSQRDRVNSPLHF.

This clonotype has more than one count but fewer than ten. The rearrangement uses TRBV2 and TRBJ2-2; 7 positions agree with TRBD1. The germline V gene has CDR1 SNHLY and CDR2 FYNNEI. The CDR3 totals 14 residues. V was pared by 7 bases and J by 7 bases, with 9 bases of the junction left unmatched. Written as DNA, the CDR3 is TGTGCCAGCACTTCGACAGGGAGCGGCGGGGAGCTGTTTTTT. Protein product: CASTSTGSGGELFF. Looking up the rest from reference TRBV2 and TRBJ2-2 gives the full variable domain: EPEVTQTPSHQVTQMGQEVILRCVPISNHLYFYWYRQILGQKVEFLVSFYNNEISEKSEIFDDQFSVERPDGSNFTLKIRSTKLEDSAMYFCASTSTGSGGELFFGEGSRLTVL.

V and J are TRBV3-1 and TRBJ2-3, with 9 bases fitting TRBD2. V dropped 3 bases and J dropped 0; count of bases not matched to a gene: 1. Germline CDR1 LGHDT, CDR2 YNNKEL (reference sequence). The length of the CDR3 is 15 residues. CDR3 coding DNA: TGTGCCAGCAGCCACACTAGCGGGAGCACAGATACGCAGTATTTT. Amino acids: CASSHTSGSTDTQYF.

This clonotype appeared a few times. The J gene is TRBJ2-7, the V gene TRBV7-9; D possibly uses TRBD1 or TRBD2 (5 bases each). There are 12 residues in the CDR3. CDR1 and CDR2 from the germline V gene are SEHNR and FQNEAQ (reference sequence). Trimming stripped 8 bases from V and 1 base from J, with 9 bases between. As DNA, the CDR3 is TGTGCCAGCGGGGACGGGTCCTACGAGCAGTACTTC. It specifies CASGDGSYEQYF.

Only a few counts were recorded for this clonotype. The chain is built from TRBV4-1 and TRBJ2-7; the match to TRBD1 covers 7 bases. J gave up 3 bases and V 4 bases, and 3 bases lay outside the gene matches. The CDR3 contains 13 residues. The germline gives CDR1 MGHRA, CDR2 YSYEKL. This chain's CDR3 is CASSLRTGYEQYF. DNA for the CDR3: TGCGCCAGCAGCCTCCGGACAGGCTACGAGCAGTACTTC.

The gene calls are TRBV3-1 and TRBJ2-5, with D possibly matching TRBD2 (6 bases). The CDR3 is 16 amino acids. The germline V gene encodes CDR1 LGHDT and CDR2 YNNKEL (reference sequence). The V end lost 5 bases, the J end lost 2 bases, and 18 bases lay between the germline ends. The CDR3 DNA sequence: TGTGCCAGCAGCTCCCCGAGGGAGGTGGGACAAGAGACCCAGTACTTC. It specifies CASSSPREVGQETQYF.

This clonotype has only a few counts. The chain uses TRBV12-3 or TRBV12-4 and TRBJ2-1, with D possibly TRBD2 on 6 matching bases. V was trimmed by 5 bases and J by 0 bases, leaving 11 bases between them. CDR3 size: 15 residues. The CDR3 reads CASSPLRGSYNEQFF. As DNA, the CDR3 is TGTGCCAGCAGTCCCCTGCGGGGCTCCTACAATGAGCAGTTCTTC.

This chain links TRBV7-8 with TRBJ2-1, with 7 bases matching TRBD2. V dropped 5 bases and J dropped 4; count of bases not matched to a gene: 5. The CDR3 is 14 amino acids. The germline CDR1 and CDR2 sequences are SGHVS and FQNEAQ. CDR3: CASSLSGTYNEQFF. As DNA, the CDR3 is TGTGCCAGCAGCCTAAGCGGGACTTACAATGAGCAGTTCTTC. Full variable domain (remainder filled in from reference TRBV7-8 and TRBJ2-1): GAGVSQSPRYKVAKRGQDVALRCDPISGHVSLFWYQQALGQGPEFLTYFQNEAQLDKSGLPSDRFFAERPEGSVSTLKIQRTQQEDSAVYLCASSLSGTYNEQFFGPGTRLTVL.

The sample holds a few counts of this clonotype. V is TRBV5-4 and J is TRBJ2-3; no clear D gene. Germline lookup yields CDR1 SGHNT and CDR2 YYREEE (reference sequence). The CDR3 length is 15 residues. With 4 bases removed from V and 1 base from J, the gap between germline ends came to 13 bases. As DNA, the CDR3 is TGTGCCAGCAGCCCGGACCCAGGACGCACAGATACGCAGTATTTT. Encoded protein: CASSPDPGRTDTQYF.

The sample holds a few counts of this clonotype. CDR3 DNA sequence: TGTGCCAGCAGTCCCCTGGACTCCACCTACGAGCAGTACTTC. This codes for CASSPLDSTYEQYF. The chain uses TRBV27 and TRBJ2-7, with a tentative D call TRBD2 (5 bases). V was shortened by 5 bases and J by 2 bases, with 13 bases between the two germline ends. The CDR3 length is 14 residues. CDR1 MNHEY and CDR2 SMNVEV come from the germline V gene (reference sequence).

The chain has TRBV11-3 and TRBJ2-1; weak D call: TRBD1 (7 bases). From germline, CDR1 is SGHNT and CDR2 YENEEA. The CDR3 covers 19 residues. V dropped 5 bases and J dropped 0 bases, with 23 bases sitting between them. CDR3 loop: CASSPQGGGVALSYNEQFF. The CDR3 DNA is TGTGCCAGCAGCCCCCAGGGGGGCGGAGTGGCCCTCTCCTACAATGAGCAGTTCTTC.

The table lists this clonotype with a few counts. The rearrangement uses TRBV3-1 and TRBJ2-3, with D unclear. Germline CDR1 reads LGHDT; CDR2 reads YNNKEL (reference sequence). V was clipped by 3 bases and J by 6 bases, with 7 bases between them. The CDR3 sequence is 12 residues long. CDR3 residues: CASSHLSDTQYF. As DNA, the CDR3 is TGTGCCAGCAGCCACCTGTCTGATACGCAGTATTTT.

The rearrangement links TRBV29-1 to TRBJ2-1; D is perhaps TRBD2 (5 bases). There are 14 residues in the CDR3. The germline V gene has CDR1 SQVTM and CDR2 ANQGSEA. V was cut by 4 bases and J by 0 bases, with 10 bases left in between. The CDR3 reads CSVAGRSSYNEQFF. The CDR3 DNA sequence: TGCAGCGTTGCGGGAAGAAGCTCCTACAATGAGCAGTTCTTC.

The sample holds many counts of this clonotype. The V and J genes are TRBV27 and TRBJ1-2; 7 bases align to TRBD1. The germline V gene has CDR1 MNHEY and CDR2 SMNVEV (reference sequence). V trimming: 5 bases; J trimming: 6 bases; junction bases outside the gene matches: 9. This CDR3 comprises 14 residues. DNA for the CDR3: TGTGCCAGCAGTCCCTACAGGCAGGGGGATGGCTACACCTTC. This sequence encodes CASSPYRQGDGYTF.

The table lists this clonotype with many counts. The CDR3 coding sequence is TGTGCCAGCAGGGACAGGGCCTCTAATGAAAAACTGTTTTTT. Encoded protein: CASRDRASNEKLFF. V usage is TRBV6-6 and J usage is TRBJ1-4; 8 bases map to TRBD1. The V and J ends lost 6 bases and 3 bases, in that order; junction bases with no gene match: 3. Germline V gene sequence: CDR1 MNHNY, CDR2 SVGAGI (reference sequence). The length of the CDR3 is 14 residues.

This clonotype appeared a few times. The chain couples TRBV18 to TRBJ1-2; the match to TRBD1 covers 7 bases. This CDR3 region has 16 residues. The V gene's germline CDR1 is KGHSH and CDR2 LQKENI. The junction had 6 bases not matched to a gene; V was cut back by 0 bases and J by 2 bases. The CDR3 here is CASSPPGQTTNYGYTF. CDR3 sequence (DNA): TGTGCCAGCTCACCACCGGGACAGACAACCAACTATGGCTACACCTTC.

The table lists this clonotype with a few counts. Germline and junction disagree at one end, which may indicate a read error. V and J are TRBV24-1 and TRBJ2-3, with no clear D. The germline V gene encodes CDR1 KGHDR and CDR2 SFDVKD. CDR3 size: 12 residues. The CDR3 spells CVTSAVTDTQYF. As DNA, the CDR3 is TGTGTCACCAGCGCCGTAACAGATACGCAGTATTTT.

This clonotype was recorded many times. This chain uses TRBV29-1 with TRBJ2-7; unclear D gene. The CDR3 spans 12 residues. Trimming pared 3 bases from V and 9 bases from J, leaving 15 bases between. Germline-derived CDR1 and CDR2 are SQVTM and ANQGSEA. Written as DNA, the CDR3 is TGCAGCGTTGATTCACCCGCCGCTGGGCAGTACTTC. Amino acids: CSVDSPAAGQYF.

This clonotype was seen at least ten times. The gene calls are TRBV28 and TRBJ1-2; D gene ambiguous. Looked up from germline, CDR1 is MDHEN and CDR2 is SYDVKM. With 5 bases removed from V and 6 bases from J, the gap between germline ends came to 13 bases. CDR3 size: 13 residues. The DNA for the CDR3 is TGTGCCAGCAGTACCCCCGTCAGCCATGGCTACACCTTC. This translates into CASSTPVSHGYTF.

In this sample, this clonotype turned up a few times. The chain uses TRBV29-1 and TRBJ2-1; D is undetermined. CDR1 is SQVTM and CDR2 is ANQGSEA in the germline V gene. The CDR3 spans 10 residues. Trimming took off 4 bases at V and 5 bases at J, with 3 bases between the two ends. This chain's CDR3 is CSVADNEQFF. As DNA, the CDR3 is TGCAGCGTTGCCGACAATGAGCAGTTCTTC.

The chain has TRBV12-3 or TRBV12-4 and TRBJ2-7; TRBD2 matches 12 bases. The ends lost 9 bases at V and 5 bases at J; junction bases unmatched: 5. The CDR3 is 13 amino acids. The CDR3 is CASRTSGVHEQYF. CDR3 DNA sequence: TGTGCCAGTCGGACTAGCGGGGTCCACGAGCAGTACTTC.

The CDR3 DNA reads TGTGCCTCCCGCGAGGGGGGGGGCGATGAGCAGTTCTTC. Its protein product is CASREGGGDEQFF. The chain employs TRBV7-2 and TRBJ2-1; tentatively, D is TRBD2 (7 bases). Germline CDR1 SGHTA, CDR2 FQGNSA. V shed 11 bases and J shed 8 bases, with 19 bases lying between them. The CDR3 loop spans 13 amino acids.

The gene calls are TRBV10-3 and TRBJ2-5; 7 bases fit TRBD2. This CDR3 spans 11 amino acids. Germline V gives CDR1 ENHRY, CDR2 SYGVKD. The junction had 2 bases not matched to a gene; V was cut back by 11 bases and J by 2 bases. Here the CDR3 reads CASGLQETQYF. CDR3 bases: TGTGCCTCGGGACTACAAGAGACCCAGTACTTC.

This clonotype occurred many times. The chain has TRBV11-2 and TRBJ2-3; no definite D call. Germline values: CDR1 SGHAT, CDR2 FQNNGV. The CDR3 contains 12 residues. The ends were cut back, 8 bases at V and 4 bases at J, with 10 bases in the middle. This CDR3 is CASPRDADTQYF. The DNA for the CDR3 is TGTGCCAGCCCGCGAGACGCAGATACGCAGTATTTT.